The 22 T cell receptor beta chains below all came from one sample that was sequenced in a study of T cell repertoires in cytomegalovirus infection. Using its own MiXCR run on the reads, TCRdb lists one record per CDR3 protein. This sample has about 740,000 distinct CDR3 sequences, with around a third found just once. These receptors' antigens are unknown. The sequenced sample was cultured PBMCs, obtained from culture after CMV antigen stimulation. The receptors were sampled from a human donor in good health (CMV status not recorded). Some clones in this sample may be carry-over from other donors' samples.

The rearrangement uses TRBV20-1 and TRBJ2-7; D might be TRBD2 (6 bases). Germline V gene lookup returns CDR1 DFQATT and CDR2 SNEGSKA (reference sequence). The CDR3 has 15 residues. Deletions cut 0 bases from V and 4 bases from J, with 16 bases between. In DNA form, the CDR3 reads TGCAGTGCTAGAGATCGGAGGAGAGGAGGGTACGAGCAGTACTTC. Its translation is CSARDRRRGGYEQYF.

The chain joins TRBV7-2 to TRBJ2-1, with 9 nucleotides matching TRBD1. Germline-derived CDR1 and CDR2 are SGHTA and FQGNSA. CDR3 length equals 16 residues. V was clipped by 1 base and J by 3 bases; unmatched bases: 4. The CDR3 loop reads CASSLVQDRGYNEQFF. The CDR3 coding sequence is TGTGCCAGCAGCTTAGTTCAGGACAGGGGCTACAATGAGCAGTTCTTC.

The gene calls are TRBV6-6 and TRBJ1-4; tentative D call: TRBD1 (6 bases). This CDR3 is built from 13 residues. Germline CDR1 and CDR2: MNHNY and SVGAGI (reference sequence). V lost 10 bases and J lost 2, with 11 bases in between. The chain's CDR3 is CATHRETNEKLFF. CDR3 in DNA: TGTGCCACTCACAGGGAGACTAATGAAAAACTGTTTTTT.

The chain is built from TRBV29-1 and TRBJ2-7; 8 bases line up with TRBD1. J gave up 3 bases and V 6 bases, and 10 bases lay outside the gene matches. The CDR3 extends over 14 amino acids. In germline, CDR1 is SQVTM, CDR2 ANQGSEA. CDR3 DNA sequence: TGCAGCGTAAGGGGTCGACAGGGGTTCTACGAGCAGTACTTC. Protein product: CSVRGRQGFYEQYF.

The rearrangement uses TRBV20-1 and TRBJ2-7; 7 nucleotides agree with TRBD1. The CDR3 totals 13 residues. Germline CDR1 DFQATT, CDR2 SNEGSKA (reference sequence). The CDR3 region has the DNA TGCAGCGTACGACATCCAGGGGGTGGCGAGCAGTACTTC. Residues: CSVRHPGGGEQYF.

The V call is TRBV20-1, the J call TRBJ2-5, with a weak D call TRBD2 (7 bases). The CDR3 covers 14 residues. Germline assignment: CDR1 DFQATT and CDR2 SNEGSKA (reference sequence). Here the CDR3 DNA reads TGCAGCGCCCTCCCTGGGGGGGCTGTGGAGACCCAGTACTTC. Amino acid sequence: CSALPGGAVETQYF.

CDR3 sequence: CASRSPIGETQYF. The DNA for the CDR3 is TGTGCCAGCAGATCTCCCATAGGGGAGACCCAGTACTTC. V is TRBV28 and J is TRBJ2-5; D unresolved. Germline CDR1 and CDR2: MDHEN and SYDVKM. The CDR3 length is 13 residues. Trimming stripped 6 bases from V and 5 bases from J, with 13 bases between.

V usage is TRBV19 and J usage is TRBJ1-1; D is ambiguous. This CDR3 has 12 amino acids. V lost 5 bases, J lost 8 bases, and 12 bases lay in between. Germline loops: CDR1 LNHDA, CDR2 SQIVND (reference sequence). Here the CDR3 reads CASSPGRLEAFF. The CDR3, as DNA: TGTGCCAGTAGTCCCGGTCGTTTGGAAGCTTTCTTT.

This clonotype was found a few times. The chain has TRBV6-6 and TRBJ1-1, with D perhaps matching TRBD1 (5 bases). This CDR3 comprises 15 residues. From germline, CDR1 is MNHNY and CDR2 SVGAGI (reference sequence). Trimming took off 7 bases at V and 6 bases at J, with 21 bases between the two ends. CDR3 in DNA: TGTGCCAGCATTACCCCAGCCCAGGGTAACCCTGAAGCTTTCTTT. Protein: CASITPAQGNPEAFF.

This clonotype is a singleton in its sample. This sequence joins TRBV4-1 and TRBJ2-7, with TRBD1 as a possible D gene (8 bases). The V end lost 2 bases, the J end lost 5 bases, and 16 bases lay between the germline ends. CDR3 size: 15 residues. CDR1 is MGHRA, CDR2 YSYEKL, per germline. CDR3 coding DNA: TGCGCCAGCAGCCAAACCAACAGGGGGGGCAACGAGCAGTACTTC. Translation gives CASSQTNRGGNEQYF.

CDR3 coding DNA: TGTGCCAGCAGCCAAGATTTCCGGGACAGGGAGAATGGTCCCCTCCACTTT. Encoded protein: CASSQDFRDRENGPLHF. The genes are TRBV4-2 and TRBJ1-6, with 9 bases matching TRBD1. After removal of 0 bases from V and 13 bases from J, the junction contained 13 bases not matched to a gene. The CDR3 sequence is 17 residues long. Germline loops: CDR1 LGHNA, CDR2 YNFKEQ.

The table lists this clonotype with a few counts. V usage is TRBV7-9 and J usage is TRBJ2-7; either TRBD1 or TRBD2 may supply D (7 bases each). The V gene lost 6 bases and the J gene lost 1 base, with 16 bases spanning the gap. Germline V gene lookup returns CDR1 SEHNR and CDR2 FQNEAQ (reference sequence). The CDR3 contains 15 residues. This CDR3 is CASSSTGRESYEQYF. The CDR3 nucleotides read TGTGCCAGCAGTTCGACAGGGCGGGAGTCCTACGAGCAGTACTTC.

The rearrangement joins TRBV15 to TRBJ2-3, with 12 positions matching TRBD2. There are 18 residues in the CDR3. Looked up from germline, CDR1 is LNHNV and CDR2 is YYDKDF (reference sequence). V lost 4 bases to trimming and J lost 4 bases; unmatched junction nucleotides: 12. This chain's CDR3 is CATSKGEVTSGSADTQYF. The DNA of the CDR3 is TGTGCCACCAGCAAAGGGGAGGTGACTAGCGGGAGCGCAGATACGCAGTATTTT.

In its sample, this clonotype was seen a few times. The chain uses TRBV12-3 or TRBV12-4 and TRBJ2-1; 13 bases are shared with TRBD2. Trimming cost V 6 bases and J 9 bases; bases outside gene matches: 8. The CDR3 has 15 residues. The CDR3 coding sequence is TGTGCCAGCAGCCCCGGACTAGCGGGAGTTGTTGAGCAGTTCTTC. It translates to CASSPGLAGVVEQFF.

The chain employs TRBV7-9 and TRBJ2-3, with TRBD1 matching 8 bases. The CDR3 length is 13 residues. V was pared by 5 bases and J by 8 bases, with 6 bases of the junction left unmatched. Per germline, CDR1 SEHNR and CDR2 FQNEAQ (reference sequence). As DNA, the CDR3 is TGTGCCAGCAGCCCAGGGACAGGTCTTACGCAGTATTTT. Its protein is CASSPGTGLTQYF.

The chain has TRBV15 and TRBJ2-1; 8 bases are shared with TRBD2. J gave up 4 bases and V 2 bases, and 7 bases lay outside the gene matches. Germline V gene lookup returns CDR1 LNHNV and CDR2 YYDKDF (reference sequence). The CDR3 length is 16 residues. CDR3 amino acids: CATSRSTSGPYNEQFF. The CDR3 coding sequence is TGTGCCACCAGCAGATCAACTAGCGGCCCGTACAATGAGCAGTTCTTC. The whole variable domain, remainder taken from reference TRBV15 and TRBJ2-1, is DAMVIQNPRYQVTQFGKPVTLSCSQTLNHNVMYWYQQKSSQAPKLLFHYYDKDFNNEADTPDNFQSRRPNTSFCFLDIRSPGLGDTAMYLCATSRSTSGPYNEQFFGPGTRLTVL.

This clonotype was seen many times. The J gene is TRBJ2-5, the V gene TRBV7-2; 8 positions agree with TRBD2. CDR1 is SGHTA and CDR2 is FQGNSA in the germline V gene. The CDR3 consists of 15 residues. The ends lost 6 bases at V and 5 bases at J; junction bases unmatched: 11. The CDR3 region has the DNA TGTGCCAGCAGACGGGGACTAGATTCCAGTGAGACCCAGTACTTC. Residues: CASRRGLDSSETQYF. The entire variable domain, with the rest obtained from reference TRBV7-2 and TRBJ2-5, is as follows: GAGVSQSPSNKVTEKGKDVELRCDPISGHTALYWYRQSLGQGLEFLIYFQGNSAPDKSGLPSDRFSAERTGGSVSTLTIQRTQQEDSAVYLCASRRGLDSSETQYFGPGTRLLVL.

The chain joins TRBV28 to TRBJ1-3; D unresolved. V was trimmed by 3 bases and J by 1 base, leaving 10 bases between them. The CDR3 runs 15 residues. Germline CDR1 and CDR2: MDHEN and SYDVKM. The CDR3 here is CASSFGRPSGNTIYF. The DNA of the CDR3 is TGTGCCAGCAGTTTTGGGAGGCCTTCTGGAAACACCATATATTTT.

This clonotype was observed a handful of times. The chain couples TRBV19 to TRBJ1-5, with a possible D match to TRBD1 (6 bases). V was cut by 3 bases and J by 5 bases, with 20 bases left in between. The CDR3 has 17 residues. Germline CDR1 reads LNHDA; CDR2 reads SQIVND (reference sequence). The CDR3 bases are TGTGCCAGTAGTATGCCCCCCAGACAGGTCTGGGATCAGCCCCAGCATTTT. It codes for CASSMPPRQVWDQPQHF.

The rearrangement links TRBV5-4 to TRBJ2-1, with 14 bases that match TRBD2. The germline V gene encodes CDR1 SGHNT and CDR2 YYREEE (reference sequence). The CDR3 sequence is 16 residues long. With 4 bases clipped from V and 8 bases from J, the junction kept 8 bases outside the gene matches. The CDR3 DNA is TGTGCCAGCAGCCCGATGACTAGCGGGAGGGGTGATGAGCAGTTCTTC. This gives the protein CASSPMTSGRGDEQFF.

The CDR3 region has the DNA TGTGCCACCCGAATCCGGGATGAGCAGTTCTTC. Translated: CATRIRDEQFF. The chain carries TRBV6-5 and TRBJ2-1; the D is unclear. The germline V gene encodes CDR1 MNHEY and CDR2 SVGAGI. The CDR3 has 11 amino acids. Between the trimmed V and J ends, which lost 10 bases and 8 bases, there was a span of 12 bases.

This clonotype appeared many times. The genes are TRBV7-2 and TRBJ1-1, with unresolved D. The germline gives CDR1 SGHTA, CDR2 FQGNSA. CDR3 length equals 13 residues. Trimming shortened V by 5 bases and J by 0 bases, and 7 bases separated the two germline ends. CDR3 region: CASSMYMNTEAFF. The DNA for the CDR3 is TGTGCCAGCAGCATGTATATGAACACTGAAGCTTTCTTT.